This T cell receptor (beta chain) emerged from a study of beta chain features in type 1 diabetes. Study information: Over all samples combined, some 99,000,000 sorted cells were examined. Study results and caveats: Among patients with Type 1 diabetes, TCRB CDR3s were moderately but significantly shorter in every one of the four CD4+ subsets. Healthy donors had naive, central memory and Treg TCRB repertoires that appeared less similar than those seen among patients. PCR might show a preference for shorter templates, equally across patients and controls.

A note on this clone: The antigen remains unidentified.

Every isolated RNA sample was fully reverse transcribed, so sequencing captured expressed TCRB transcripts. This table comes from immunoSEQ multiplex PCR, and its TCRdb copy is limited to in-frame clones, with some not included. The sample holds over 700,000 clones; under 20% are singletons and the top ten take 0.02% to 0.03%. Germline V gene lookup returns CDR1 SEHNR and CDR2 FQNEAQ (reference sequence). This CDR3 contains 15 residues. V was shortened by 5 bases and J by 0 bases, with 14 bases between the two germline ends. Material: naive CD4+ T cells from blood. The rearrangement uses TRBV7-9 and TRBJ2-7, with a tentative D call TRBD1 (6 bases). The source is a woman between 18 and 29 years old in good health. The CDR3 bases are TGTGCCAGCAGCAACCGACAGGCCGGCTCCTACGAGCAGTACTTC. Residues: CASSNRQAGSYEQYF.